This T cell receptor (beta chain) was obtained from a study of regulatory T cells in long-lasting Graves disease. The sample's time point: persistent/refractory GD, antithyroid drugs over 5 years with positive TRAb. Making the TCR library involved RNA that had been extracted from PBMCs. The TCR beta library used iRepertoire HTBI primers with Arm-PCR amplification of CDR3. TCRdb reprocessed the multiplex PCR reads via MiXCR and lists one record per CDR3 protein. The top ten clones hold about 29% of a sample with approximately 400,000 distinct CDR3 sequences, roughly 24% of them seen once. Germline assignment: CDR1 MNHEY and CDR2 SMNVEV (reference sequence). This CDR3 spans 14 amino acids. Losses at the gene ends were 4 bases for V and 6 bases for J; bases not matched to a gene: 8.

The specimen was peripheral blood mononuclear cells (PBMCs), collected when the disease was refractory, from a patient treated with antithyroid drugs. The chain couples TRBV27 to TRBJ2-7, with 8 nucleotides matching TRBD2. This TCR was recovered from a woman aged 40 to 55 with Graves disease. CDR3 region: CASSSGLVGSEQYF. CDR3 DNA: TGTGCCAGCAGTTCGGGACTAGTTGGTTCCGAGCAGTACTTC.